This entry concerns a single T cell receptor beta chain. cDNA came from roughly 0.5 to 1 ug RNA primed by random hexamers. A multiplex approach, immunoSEQ multiplex PCR, amplified TCR beta CDR3 across 54 Vbeta and 13 Jbeta. TCRdb called the immunoSEQ multiplex PCR reads again in MiXCR, with one record for every CDR3 protein. Of about 250,000 distinct CDR3 sequences detected, around 95% appear once; the ten largest clones hold 0.07% to 0.09%. The sample comes from a study of CD8 T cells in Susac syndrome. TCR beta from blood CD8+ and CD4+ T cells was sequenced. It was treatment-naive patients with stable or active relapsing-remitting disease who made up the multiple sclerosis controls. Both CD4+ and CD8+ T cells were negatively isolated, and TEMRA cells underwent FACS enrichment. The CDR3 contains 11 residues. CDR1 is GTSNPN and CDR2 is SVGIG in the germline V gene (reference sequence). Trimming shortened V by 3 bases and J by 10 bases, and 12 bases separated the two germline ends.

The sequencing sample was made of CD4+ T cells from PBMCs. This clonotype originated in a human donor with multiple sclerosis. This chain joins TRBV30 and TRBJ1-1; D unclear. The chain's CDR3 is CAWSGSWGAFF. Written as DNA, the CDR3 is TGTGCCTGGAGCGGCTCCTGGGGAGCTTTCTTT.